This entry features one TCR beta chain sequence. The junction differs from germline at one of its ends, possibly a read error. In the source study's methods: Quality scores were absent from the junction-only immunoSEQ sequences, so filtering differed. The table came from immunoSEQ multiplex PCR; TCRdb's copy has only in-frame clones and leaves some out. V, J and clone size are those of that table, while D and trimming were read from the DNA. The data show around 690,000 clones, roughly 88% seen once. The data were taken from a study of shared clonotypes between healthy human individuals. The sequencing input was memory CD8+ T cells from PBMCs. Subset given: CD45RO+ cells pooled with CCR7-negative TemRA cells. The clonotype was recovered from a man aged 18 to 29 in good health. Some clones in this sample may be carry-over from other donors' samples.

CDR3: CASYRTGSELRF. The CDR3 coding sequence is TGCGCCAGCTATAGGACAGGGTCTGAGTTGCGCTTC. This chain links TRBV10-1 with TRBJ2-7; 8 positions agree with TRBD1. The CDR3 runs to 12 residues. From germline, CDR1 is WNHNN and CDR2 SYGVQD (reference sequence).